This T cell receptor beta chain was recovered during a study of control samples from healthy donors and cancer patients. Germline lookup yields CDR1 SGHRS and CDR2 YFSETQ. Unmatched junction bases numbered 10, after V lost 7 bases and J lost 4 bases. The CDR3 length is 14 residues. Data came from immunoSEQ multiplex PCR; TCRdb stores just in-frame clones and leaves some out. The table has approximately 120,000 clones, 90% seen once. This TCR was sampled from a human donor in good health. The donor label of this sample is uncertain. The chain recombines TRBV5-1 with TRBJ1-1; 7 positions match TRBD1. The sequenced sample consisted of blood. This CDR3 reads CASGRWDSLTEAFF. The CDR3 region has the DNA TGCGCCAGCGGACGGTGGGACAGTCTCACTGAAGCTTTCTTT. Complete variable domain (other parts from reference TRBV5-1 and TRBJ1-1): KAGVTQTPRYLIKTRGQQVTLSCSPISGHRSVSWYQQTPGQGLQFLFEYFSETQRNKGNFPGRFSGRQFSNSRSEMNVSTLELGDSALYLCASGRWDSLTEAFFGQGTRLTVV.